This entry is about one TCR beta chain. Its target antigen remains unknown. Per-base qualities were not stored, and no clone one base away is much larger. This sample was included in a study of blood T cells in healthy people across ages (dated by TCRdb to the mid-2010s). About the study as a whole: Template switching captured roughly one uniquely barcoded TCR beta cDNA molecule per two T cells in model experiments. Using deep sequencing normalized with unique cDNA molecular identifiers, the study measured how TCR beta repertoire diversity changes with age. The donors were divided into four age groups: young (average roughly 17 years), middle-aged (about 40), aged (around 59) and long-lived (roughly 82). The study analyzed two additional independent replicas of 1 million unique cDNA reads from the same blood draw for two donors, one aged 18 to 30 and one aged 80 or older. The investigation overall reported the following: Estimates of total diversity based on one million sequenced T cells were regarded as lower bounds and as underestimates. As age increased, observed TCR beta diversity per million T cells dropped in a roughly linear way, and a significant reduction was already evident by age approximately 40. Because profiling used bulk unsorted PBMCs, naive and antigen-experienced compartments could not be compared conclusively. The CMV infection status of donors was not known, potentially confounding age-related changes in expanded clonotypes. Compared with the aged group, the long-lived group had more naive CD4+ T cells, fewer expanded clones and increased TCR diversity, suggesting age selection. Observed TCR beta diversity correlated strongly with the percentage of naive T cells measured by flow cytometry.

The library was prepared using 5' RACE. The reads were generated on an Illumina HiSeq 2500. A second PCR of about 6 to 11 cycles was performed with a sample-barcoded 5' primer and a J-beta primer mix. Each TCR beta cDNA molecule received a unique molecular identifier from a template-switch 5' adaptor carrying 12 random nucleotides. Each sample yielded at least 3 million CDR3-containing paired-end reads. First-strand cDNA synthesis was performed from all RNA using the Mint cDNA synthesis kit, with priming by a TRBC-specific oligonucleotide. Following uracil-DNA glycosylase treatment, a first 18-cycle PCR with universal primers M1SS and BC2_uni_R was performed on all cDNA. Per the source publication's procedure: Normalization of each sample was performed by random selection of 1 million high-quality reads, each carrying a distinct molecular identifier. Instead of being binned into consensus sequences, reads with shared molecular identifiers were discarded. MiTCR, run with a Q25 quality threshold and the strictest error-elimination algorithm, handled CDR3 identification, clonotype clustering and error correction. Lower-bound total TCR beta diversity was estimated with a nonparametric unseen species model using Euler transformation. Through fastp at Q25 and MiXCR, TCRdb rebuilt clones from the public reads, retaining in-frame beta chains. CDR3 protein sequences are deduplicated, and each keeps its most common genes and DNA. Here the V and J calls rest on TCRdb's processing, not on the authors' analysis. The sample has roughly 1 million distinct CDR3 sequences on record, approximately 25% of them singletons. The ten most abundant clones make up about 0.8% of the sample.

Systemically healthy Caucasian individuals from Russia, around 39 in total and aged 6 to 90 years, were included as donors. Each donor gave ten milliliters of peripheral blood, drawn into EDTA-treated Vacutainer tubes. Ficoll-Paque density-gradient centrifugation was used to isolate PBMCs, with at least 7 million obtained per sample. Total RNA, at least 6 micrograms per sample, was extracted from PBMCs with Trizol reagent. Naive CD45RAhigh/CD27high T cell percentages were measured by flow cytometry on a PBMC aliquot from every donor. For CDR1 and CDR2, the germline V gene (reference sequence) lists LGHDT and YNNKEL. Spanning cysteine to phenylalanine, the CDR3 consists of 14 amino acids. Only the CDR3 portion is preserved as DNA: 42 bases, with reading frame beginning at the first base. A further study also used this sample, focusing on T cells of mothers and their children. The other study reports the following: Nine systemically healthy Caucasian individuals, comprising three mothers and their six children, were included as donors. cDNA synthesis used all of the extracted RNA, with 1.5 ug of RNA in each 15 ul reaction. In the second PCR, the M1S primer added sample barcodes and 2-4 random nucleotides. Over 8.5 million TCR beta CDR3 reads came from each mother, compared with millions of reads from each child. TCR recombination output is similarly shaped by thymic selection in related and unrelated pairs, with a minor effect exerted by inherited differences. Normalized repertoire overlap in related mother-child pairs was always slightly higher than in unrelated mother-child pairs, but the difference was never significant. No persistent microchimeric T cell clones were detected, at a sensitivity of approximately 90 clones per million clonotypes. In the study, deep NGS was used to compare the TCR beta repertoires of mothers and children, and features distinguishing related mother-child pairs from unrelated individuals were sought. On average, the children were roughly 11 +/- 4 years old, while the mothers were around 42 +/- 4 years old. After adapter ligation with NEBNext reagents, the libraries were sequenced on Illumina HiSeq 2000 with 100+100 nt paired-end reads. To avoid cross-contamination, the mother libraries and the child libraries were prepared a month apart and sequenced in separate runs. Each donor had between 500,000 and 2,000,000 distinct TCR beta clonotypes identified. Naive TCR beta clonotypes were estimated from low-frequency clonotypes matched to each donor's FACS-determined naive share, without sorting.

The clonotype comes from a girl aged 2 to 9 in good health. The sequencing sample was made of blood. The chain uses TRBV3-1 and TRBJ2-5; TRBD2 aligns with 8 central bases. Matching the DNA end better, TRBJ2-1 makes the J call doubtful. The DNA is TGTGCCAGCAGGGGTAGCGGGATCTACAATGAGCAGTTCTTC. This encodes CASRGSGIYNEQFF.